The rows below give T cell receptor beta chains drawn from one sample of a study of blood T cell repertoires in COVID-19. Profiling relied on immunoSEQ multiplex PCR, and the TCRdb table lists in-frame clones only, not all of them. The repertoire holds around 400,000 clones, with 88% as singletons. Sequences were obtained from PBMCs or T cells enriched from blood (not recorded which). The receptors were sampled from a woman aged 18-29 years who had been exposed to COVID-19. The CDR3 runs from the conserved cysteine through the conserved F or W. The D gene is left open where the match is weak. Not every row has a clone size; where given, it reads once, few, many or a size class.

D gene	clone size	V gene	J gene	CDR3 DNA	CDR3 protein
-	-	TRBV24-1	TRBJ2-1	TGTGCCACCAGAGGTGGGCGGGCCAAATACAATGAGCAGTTCTTC	CATRGGRAKYNEQFF
-	-	TRBV12-3/TRBV12-4	TRBJ2-7	TGTGCCAGCACCGAACAGGGCTACGAGCAGTACTTC	CASTEQGYEQYF
TRBD2	-	TRBV5-6	TRBJ2-7	TGTGCCAGCAGCTTTGGACTAGCGGAAAACTACGAGCAGTACTTC	CASSFGLAENYEQYF
TRBD2	-	TRBV6-2/TRBV6-3	TRBJ2-3	TGTGCCAGCAGTTACCCTCCAGGGAGCGGGGGGAACACAGATACGCAGTATTTT	CASSYPPGSGGNTDTQYF
TRBD1	once	TRBV19	TRBJ1-1	TGTGCCAGTAGTACGTACAGGGGGGAGAACACTGAAGCTTTCTTT	CASSTYRGENTEAFF
TRBD1	many	TRBV19	TRBJ2-7	TGTGCCAGTAGTATATTGTCAGGGGGCTCCTACGAGCAGTACTTC	CASSILSGGSYEQYF
TRBD1	-	TRBV14	TRBJ2-7	TGTGCCAGCAGCCGGGGACAGGGGGGGACCTACGAGCAGTACTTC	CASSRGQGGTYEQYF
-	-	TRBV6-5	TRBJ1-2	TGTGCCAGCAGCTTGTCAGGGTACGGCTATGGCTACACCTTC	CASSLSGYGYGYTF
-	-	TRBV28	TRBJ2-7	TGTGCCAGCAACAATCTAGAACCCCTCCCGCACTACGAGCAGTACTTC	CASNNLEPLPHYEQYF
-	-	TRBV5-1	TRBJ1-1	TGCGCCAGCAGCTTCGAGGGAAGTACTGAAGCTTTCTTT	CASSFEGSTEAFF
-	-	TRBV28	TRBJ1-4	TGTGCCAGCAGTTTAGGGCAGGGGTACACTAATGAAAAACTGTTTTTT	CASSLGQGYTNEKLFF
TRBD2	-	TRBV9	TRBJ2-3	TGTGCCAGCAGCGTAGACGGTAGCGGGGGGAGCACAGATACGCAGTATTTT	CASSVDGSGGSTDTQYF
TRBD1	-	TRBV18	TRBJ1-5	TGTGCCAGCTCAACCGGGACAGGCCAAAATCAGCCCCAGCATTTT	CASSTGTGQNQPQHF
-	-	TRBV6-6	TRBJ1-3	TGTGCCAGCACAGGGAGGACTGGAAACACCATATATTTT	CASTGRTGNTIYF
-	-	TRBV1	TRBJ2-7	TGCACCAGCAGCCAAGATCGGCTAGCGGGAGGAGTGCCTCCCTACGAGCAGTACTTC	CTSSQDRLAGGVPPYEQYF
TRBD1	-	TRBV5-1	TRBJ2-2	TGCGCCAGCAGCTTGGCCAGGACAGGGGTGTACACCGGGGAGCTGTTTTTT	CASSLARTGVYTGELFF
TRBD1	-	TRBV11-1	TRBJ2-1	TGTGCCAGCAGCCTGTCACAGGGGGCATATGAGCAGTTCTTC	CASSLSQGAYEQFF
-	-	TRBV27	TRBJ2-7	TGTGCCAGCAGTTTATCAAGGGGCGTGTACGAGCAGTACTTC	CASSLSRGVYEQYF
-	-	TRBV6-5	TRBJ2-5	TGTGCCAGCAGGGGGCTCCAGGAGACCCAGTACTTC	CASRGLQETQYF
TRBD1	-	TRBV5-6	TRBJ2-2	TGTGCCAGCAGCTTTGACAGGGAGAACACCGGGGAGCTGTTTTTT	CASSFDRENTGELFF
-	-	TRBV28	TRBJ1-2	TGTGCCAGCGGGAGGACGAGGACTAGTAACTATGGCTACACCTTC	CASGRTRTSNYGYTF
-	-	TRBV12-3/TRBV12-4	TRBJ2-7	TGTGCCAGCAGTGTAGACAGGGAGCAGTACTTC	CASSVDREQYF
-	-	TRBV7-2	TRBJ2-5	TGTGCCAGCAGCTTAGAACCCGGGGAGACCCAGTACTTC	CASSLEPGETQYF
-	-	TRBV5-1	TRBJ2-5	TGCGCCAGCAGCTTGGTGACAGTATACGGGACCCAGTACTTC	CASSLVTVYGTQYF
-	-	TRBV21-1	TRBJ2-1	TGTGCCAGCAGCAAACAGCGGGATGAGCAGTTCTTC	CASSKQRDEQFF
-	-	TRBV6-6	TRBJ1-2	TGTGCCAGCAGTCTCCAAGGCTACACCTTC	CASSLQGYTF
TRBD1	-	TRBV14	TRBJ1-6	TGTGCCAGCAGCCAAGAACAGGGGGCACAGTATAATTCACCCCTCCACTTT	CASSQEQGAQYNSPLHF
TRBD1	-	TRBV28	TRBJ1-4	TGTGCCAGCAGTCCTTGGGACAGACTTAATGAAAAACTGTTTTTT	CASSPWDRLNEKLFF
-	-	TRBV15	TRBJ1-5	TGTGCCGCGACCGCGGGATATGACAATCAGCCCCAGCATTTT	CAATAGYDNQPQHF
TRBD2	once	TRBV27	TRBJ2-7	TGTGCCAGCAGTTCGTTCGGGGGGTCCTACGAGCAGTACTTC	CASSSFGGSYEQYF
TRBD2	-	TRBV11-2	TRBJ2-3	TGTGCCAGCGAAGCCAGACCTCGCGGGAGTACAGATACGCAGTATTTT	CASEARPRGSTDTQYF
TRBD2	-	TRBV9	TRBJ2-5	TGTGCCAGCAGCCCTGGGACTAGCTTGTACCAAGAGACCCAGTACTTC	CASSPGTSLYQETQYF
-	once	TRBV19	TRBJ1-3	TGTGCCAGTAGTCGCTCGGGGGGAAACACCATATATTTT	CASSRSGGNTIYF
-	-	TRBV29-1	TRBJ2-7	TGCAGCGTTGTGACGGGTACCTACGAGCAGTACTTC	CSVVTGTYEQYF
TRBD2	few	TRBV9	TRBJ2-5	TGTGCCAGCAGCGCCCCGGGGGGGGCCCAGTACTTC	CASSAPGGAQYF
-	-	TRBV5-1	TRBJ2-7	TGCGCCAGCAGCTTGGAGGGGTTTGCGTACGAGCAGTACTTC	CASSLEGFAYEQYF
-	-	TRBV7-2	TRBJ2-5	TGTGCCAGCAGCTTAGATAACGGGAGTGGAGAGACCCAGTACTTC	CASSLDNGSGETQYF
-	-	TRBV7-8	TRBJ1-2	TGTGCCAGCAGCTTAGCCTTCACAGGCGGTGGCTACACCTTC	CASSLAFTGGGYTF
-	once	TRBV5-1	TRBJ1-1	TGCGCCAGCAGCTTGGGTGAGGGTATTACCGAAGCTTTCTTT	CASSLGEGITEAFF
TRBD2	-	TRBV2	TRBJ2-1	TGTGCCAGCAGTGACACTAGCGGGAGGATAGACAATGAGCAGTTCTTC	CASSDTSGRIDNEQFF
TRBD1	-	TRBV29-1	TRBJ1-1	TGCAGCGTTGAGAGACAGGGGGCTGCTGAAGCTTTCTTT	CSVERQGAAEAFF
TRBD2	few	TRBV28	TRBJ2-3	TGTGCCAGCAGGTCGGGGAGCGGGGCGGGCACAGATACGCAGTATTTT	CASRSGSGAGTDTQYF
TRBD1	-	TRBV28	TRBJ1-2	TGTGCCAGCAGTCAACAGGGGAGCGCCTATGGCTACACCTTC	CASSQQGSAYGYTF
-	-	TRBV15	TRBJ2-3	TGTGCCACCAGCTACGGGGGAGGTAGCACAGATACGCAGTATTTT	CATSYGGGSTDTQYF
TRBD2	once	TRBV5-4	TRBJ2-3	TGTGCCAGCAGCTCAACCCCCGGGACTAGCGGGAGTGAAACGCAGTATTTT	CASSSTPGTSGSETQYF
-	-	TRBV19	TRBJ2-3	TGTGCCAGTAACTGGGGCTTTAATCCGACAGATACGCAGTATTTT	CASNWGFNPTDTQYF
TRBD1	once	TRBV9	TRBJ2-3	TGTGCCAGCAGCGCGTGGGACAGGGGAAAATACACCACAGATACGCAGTATTTT	CASSAWDRGKYTTDTQYF
TRBD2	-	TRBV7-9	TRBJ2-7	TGTGCCAGCAGCTTAGTCGGATCTCCGCGGGGGGGACCAAACTTTGGGCAGTACTTC	CASSLVGSPRGGPNFGQYF
TRBD1	-	TRBV3-1/TRBV3-2	TRBJ1-2	TGTGCCAGCAGGGGACGGACAGGGGACTATGGCTACACCTTC	CASRGRTGDYGYTF